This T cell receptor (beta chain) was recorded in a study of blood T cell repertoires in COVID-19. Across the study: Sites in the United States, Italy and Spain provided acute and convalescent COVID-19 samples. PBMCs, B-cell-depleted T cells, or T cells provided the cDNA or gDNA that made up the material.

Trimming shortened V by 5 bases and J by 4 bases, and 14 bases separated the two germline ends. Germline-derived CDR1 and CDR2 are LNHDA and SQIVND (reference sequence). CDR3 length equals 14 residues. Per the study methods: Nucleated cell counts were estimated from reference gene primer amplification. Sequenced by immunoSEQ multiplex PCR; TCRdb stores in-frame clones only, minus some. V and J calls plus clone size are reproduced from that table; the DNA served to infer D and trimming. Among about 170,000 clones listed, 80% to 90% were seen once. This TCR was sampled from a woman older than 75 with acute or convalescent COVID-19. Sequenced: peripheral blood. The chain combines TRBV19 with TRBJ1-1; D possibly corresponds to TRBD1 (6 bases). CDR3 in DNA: TGTGCCAGTAGTTGGACAGTTCCATTCACTGAAGCTTTCTTT. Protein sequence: CASSWTVPFTEAFF. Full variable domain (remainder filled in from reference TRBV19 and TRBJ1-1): DGGITQSPKYLFRKEGQNVTLSCEQNLNHDAMYWYRQDPGQGLRLIYYSQIVNDFQKGDIAEGYSVSREKKESFPLTVTSAQKNPTAFYLCASSWTVPFTEAFFGQGTRLTVV.